Listed below are T cell receptor beta chains from one sample, sequenced in a study of technical replicates of blood from a few donors. Produced via immunoSEQ multiplex PCR; TCRdb's table is partial and in-frame only. The sample has 91,000 or so clones, 95% seen once; the top ten hold approximately 0.25%. The source material was T cells isolated from PBMCs. All receptors derive from a human donor in good health. The CDR3 runs from the conserved cysteine through the conserved F or W. The D gene is left open where the match is weak. Some rows have no size entry. The others give once, few or many, or a class for an expanded clone.

>TRBJ2-7|TRBV19|TRBD2|.
CASSRKREGSLADEQYF
TGTGCCAGTAGCCGTAAGCGGGAGGGCAGCTTGGCGGACGAGCAGTACTTC
>TRBJ1-5|TRBV4-1|.|.
CASSQPHISKNQPQHF
TGCGCCAGCAGCCAACCACACATATCAAAAAATCAGCCCCAGCATTTT
>TRBJ2-7|TRBV29-1|.|.
CSVAFRLTGSNEQYF
TGCAGCGTTGCTTTTCGGTTAACAGGGAGCAACGAGCAGTACTTC
>TRBJ1-1|TRBV7-9|TRBD1|.
CASSSGTDHEALRTEAFF
TGTGCCAGCAGCTCCGGGACAGACCACGAGGCCCTACGAACTGAAGCTTTCTTT
>TRBJ1-4|TRBV4-1|.|.
CASSRLSVGQGEEKLFF
TGCGCCAGCAGCCGGCTGTCGGTCGGGCAGGGCGAGGAAAAACTGTTTTTT
>TRBJ2-3|TRBV2|TRBD2|.
CASTRTSGDTQYF
TGTGCCAGCACTCGGACTAGTGGTGATACGCAGTATTTT
>TRBJ1-1|TRBV7-9|.|.
CASSLAVGLNTEAFF
TGTGCCAGCAGCTTAGCGGTCGGTTTGAACACTGAAGCTTTCTTT
>TRBJ2-1|TRBV10-3|.|.
CAISESLSSGYNEQFF
TGTGCCATCAGTGAGTCTTTATCGAGCGGTTACAATGAGCAGTTCTTC
>TRBJ2-7|TRBV5-4|.|once
CASSLVGERSEQYF
TGTGCCAGCAGCTTGGTTGGCGAGCGTAGCGAGCAGTACTTC
>TRBJ1-2|TRBV5-5|.|.
CASSPIGANYGYTF
TGTGCCAGCAGCCCTATAGGGGCTAACTATGGCTACACCTTC
>TRBJ1-3|TRBV7-9|.|few
CASSLAPWGPGNTIYF
TGTGCCAGCAGCTTAGCCCCATGGGGGCCTGGAAACACCATATATTTT
>TRBJ1-6|TRBV6-5|TRBD1|.
CASSGQGGSPLHF
TGTGCCAGCAGCGGACAGGGGGGTTCACCCCTCCACTTT
>TRBJ2-1|TRBV19|TRBD2|.
CASSISLGLAGGSNEQFF
TGTGCCAGTAGTATTTCCCTGGGGCTAGCGGGAGGTTCAAATGAGCAGTTCTTC
>TRBJ1-1|TRBV25-1|.|.
CASISRGMNTEAFF
TGTGCCAGCATTTCGCGGGGAATGAACACTGAAGCTTTCTTT
>TRBJ1-6|TRBV7-2|TRBD1|.
CASSLNRGLRDSPLHF
TGTGCCAGCAGCTTAAACAGGGGGTTGCGGGATTCACCCCTCCACTTT
>TRBJ1-2|TRBV5-1|TRBD1|once
CASSLTGVEGYTF
TGCGCCAGCAGCTTAACAGGGGTCGAGGGCTACACCTTC
>TRBJ1-2|TRBV5-4|.|.
CASSWWLAGNYGYTF
TGTGCCAGCAGCTGGTGGTTAGCGGGAAACTATGGCTACACCTTC
>TRBJ1-1|TRBV4-1|TRBD1|few
CASSQDDYGDRRFFF
TGCGCCAGCAGCCAAGATGACTATGGGGACAGGCGTTTCTTCTTT
>TRBJ2-7|TRBV28|TRBD2|.
CASRELAGGRGEQYF
TGTGCCAGCAGAGAACTAGCGGGAGGGAGGGGCGAGCAGTACTTC
>TRBJ2-7|TRBV5-1|.|.
CASSLDGSTYEQYF
TGCGCCAGCAGCTTGGATGGGAGTACCTACGAGCAGTACTTC
>TRBJ2-7|TRBV14|TRBD2|.
CASSHRHLTTSGRAYYEQYF
TGTGCCAGCAGCCACCGCCACCTTACGACTAGCGGGAGAGCCTACTACGAGCAGTACTTC
>TRBJ2-7|TRBV29-1|.|.
CSVAVLDTYEQYF
TGCAGCGTCGCGGTACTAGACACCTACGAGCAGTACTTC
>TRBJ2-3|TRBV5-1|.|.
CASSLAVSEDTQYF
TGCGCCAGCAGCTTGGCCGTGAGCGAGGATACGCAGTATTTT
>TRBJ1-1|TRBV6-5|TRBD1|.
CASSDRAEVDQAFF
TGTGCCAGCAGTGACAGGGCAGAAGTTGATCAAGCTTTCTTT
>TRBJ2-7|TRBV27|TRBD1|.
CASSLSTGVYEQYF
TGTGCCAGCAGTTTGTCGACAGGGGTATACGAGCAGTACTTC
>TRBJ2-5|TRBV10-1|.|.
CASSDQRNTGMKETQYF
TGCGCCAGCAGTGACCAGAGAAATACAGGGATGAAAGAGACCCAGTACTTC
>TRBJ1-2|TRBV5-4|TRBD1|.
CASSLGQGVYGYTF
TGTGCCAGCAGCTTGGGTCAGGGGGTTTACGGCTACACCTTC
>TRBJ2-5|TRBV25-1|.|.
CASRPHRTPGAQYF
TGTGCCAGCAGACCTCATAGGACGCCCGGGGCCCAGTACTTC
>TRBJ2-1|TRBV28|TRBD2|.
CASSSGLAGGPDEQFF
TGTGCCAGCAGTTCCGGACTAGCGGGAGGGCCCGATGAGCAGTTCTTC
>TRBJ1-1|TRBV4-1|.|.
CASSPLSGAAMNTEAFF
TGCGCCAGCAGCCCTCTTTCAGGGGCTGCGATGAACACTGAAGCTTTCTTT